One sample yielded the 15 T cell receptor beta chains listed below, sequenced in a study of T-cell memory formation after mild COVID-19. From the 5' RACE reads, TCRdb called clonotypes with MiXCR, one entry per CDR3 protein. The sample shows about half a million distinct CDR3 sequences, about 18% of them seen only once. Specimen: PBMCs or a T cell subset sorted from them (not recorded which). The receptors shown here come from an adult woman who had mild COVID-19 (a few samples of this study predate the infection). Cell type and time point are not known.

The chain uses TRBV6-5 and TRBJ1-6, with a possible D match to TRBD1 (5 bases). The germline gives CDR1 MNHEY, CDR2 SVGAGI. The CDR3 is 15 residues long. The germline V and J ends were trimmed by 6 bases and 10 bases, with 19 bases remaining between them. Here the CDR3 DNA reads TGTGCCAGCAGCAGAACCAGGGCAGAAGGCTCACCCCTCCACTTT. This encodes CASSRTRAEGSPLHF.

This clonotype has a handful of counts. The genes are TRBV10-3 and TRBJ1-6, with a weak D call TRBD1 (6 bases). Germline-derived CDR1 and CDR2 are ENHRY and SYGVKD. CDR3 size: 14 residues. V was shortened by 3 bases and J by 10 bases, with 13 bases between the two germline ends. This chain's CDR3 is CAISDRDTWSPLHF. CDR3 in DNA: TGTGCCATCAGTGATAGGGACACTTGGTCACCCCTCCACTTT.

This clonotype was seen at least ten times. CDR3 nucleotide sequence: TGTGCCAGCACCCAGCGGGGGCAGGGGGTTTACAATGAGCAGTTCTTC. Translating it yields CASTQRGQGVYNEQFF. J is TRBJ2-1 and V is TRBV7-2; maybe TRBD2 (8 bases). CDR1 is SGHTA, CDR2 FQGNSA, per germline. V was clipped by 7 bases and J by 4 bases, with 20 bases between them. CDR3 size: 16 residues. Combining the CDR3 with reference TRBV7-2 and TRBJ2-1 gives the whole variable domain GAGVSQSPSNKVTEKGKDVELRCDPISGHTALYWYRQSLGQGLEFLIYFQGNSAPDKSGLPSDRFSAERTGGSVSTLTIQRTQQEDSAVYLCASTQRGQGVYNEQFFGPGTRLTVL.

The chain carries TRBV5-1 and TRBJ1-1; the D gene is possibly TRBD1 (6 bases). Germline CDR1 and CDR2: SGHRS and YFSETQ. This CDR3 has 16 amino acids. V gave up 0 bases and J gave up 3 bases, with 15 bases separating them. The CDR3 here is CASSLEGRGGDTEAFF. CDR3 sequence (DNA): TGCGCCAGCAGCTTGGAGGGCAGGGGAGGGGACACTGAAGCTTTCTTT.

The chain employs TRBV6-5 and TRBJ1-2; no firm D call. V was clipped by 6 bases and J by 0 bases, with 17 bases between them. Germline CDR1 and CDR2: MNHEY and SVGAGI. This CDR3 region has 16 residues. This CDR3 is CASSPSFTTPNYGYTF. Written as DNA, the CDR3 is TGTGCCAGCAGCCCTTCCTTTACGACACCTAACTATGGCTACACCTTC.

This clonotype was recorded only once. V usage is TRBV2 and J usage is TRBJ1-2; D unresolved. CDR3 length: 14 amino acids. Between the trimmed V and J ends, which lost 8 bases and 3 bases, there was a span of 16 bases. The germline gives CDR1 SNHLY, CDR2 FYNNEI. CDR3 nucleotides: TGTGCCAGCGCTCAACCCGGAGGGTACTATGGCTACACCTTC. It codes for CASAQPGGYYGYTF. Filled out from reference TRBV2 and TRBJ1-2, the complete variable domain reads EPEVTQTPSHQVTQMGQEVILRCVPISNHLYFYWYRQILGQKVEFLVSFYNNEISEKSEIFDDQFSVERPDGSNFTLKIRSTKLEDSAMYFCASAQPGGYYGYTFGSGTRLTVV.

This clonotype was detected only a few times. In DNA form, the CDR3 reads TGTGCCAGTAGTCGCACTAGCGGGAGTGTCCCCAATGAGCAGTTCTTC. Protein product: CASSRTSGSVPNEQFF. This sequence joins TRBV19 and TRBJ2-1; 11 bases agree with TRBD2. Germline V lookup: CDR1 LNHDA, CDR2 SQIVND (reference sequence). V was clipped by 5 bases and J by 6 bases; unmatched bases: 9. CDR3 length: 16 amino acids.

The table lists this clonotype with a few counts. The V gene is TRBV7-9, the J gene TRBJ1-5; 10 bases are a match to TRBD1. Trimming at V came to 1 base and at J to 3 bases, leaving 6 bases not matched to a gene. The CDR3 sequence is 17 residues long. Germline CDR1 reads SEHNR; CDR2 reads FQNEAQ (reference sequence). The CDR3 protein is CASSLVPGQGTNQPQHF. CDR3 bases: TGTGCCAGCAGCTTAGTCCCGGGACAGGGGACCAATCAGCCCCAGCATTTT. Combining the CDR3 with reference TRBV7-9 and TRBJ1-5 gives the whole variable domain DTGVSQNPRHKITKRGQNVTFRCDPISEHNRLYWYRQTLGQGPEFLTYFQNEAQLEKSRLLSDRFSAERPKGSFSTLEIQRTEQGDSAMYLCASSLVPGQGTNQPQHFGDGTRLSIL.

The chain recombines TRBV6-1 with TRBJ2-2; D is undetermined. Trimming removed 10 bases from V and 4 bases from J, with 10 bases in between. The germline V gene encodes CDR1 MNHNS and CDR2 SASEGT. The CDR3 is made up of 12 amino acids. The DNA for the CDR3 is TGTGCCACGTTAAGGATCACCGGGGAGCTGTTTTTT. Translating gives CATLRITGELFF.

This clonotype was counted between two and nine times. This chain connects TRBV6-1 to TRBJ2-3; no definite D call. CDR1 is MNHNS and CDR2 is SASEGT in the germline V gene. CDR3 length equals 12 residues. V gave up 5 bases and J gave up 6 bases, with 9 bases separating them. The CDR3 bases are TGTGCCAGCAGTATTTTATACGATACGCAGTATTTT. It translates to CASSILYDTQYF.

The sample holds a few counts of this clonotype. The chain links TRBV7-6 to TRBJ2-7; TRBD1 matches 7 bases. Germline V gives CDR1 SGHVS, CDR2 FNYEAQ. V lost 4 bases and J lost 2; bases outside the gene matches: 8. The CDR3 totals 15 residues. CDR3 nucleotides: TGTGCCAGCAGCTCCCGACAGGGAAACACCTACGAGCAGTACTTC. Translating it yields CASSSRQGNTYEQYF.

This clonotype occurred a few times. The rearrangement joins TRBV7-9 to TRBJ2-4, with D tentatively TRBD1 or TRBD2 (6 bases each). V was pared by 7 bases and J by 2 bases, with 12 bases between. Germline V gives CDR1 SEHNR, CDR2 FQNEAQ (reference sequence). The CDR3 is 14 amino acids. CDR3 loop: CASNRRGSKNIQYF. CDR3 DNA sequence: TGTGCCAGCAACCGGAGGGGGTCCAAAAACATTCAGTACTTC. Variable domain in full (rest from reference TRBV7-9 and TRBJ2-4): DTGVSQNPRHKITKRGQNVTFRCDPISEHNRLYWYRQTLGQGPEFLTYFQNEAQLEKSRLLSDRFSAERPKGSFSTLEIQRTEQGDSAMYLCASNRRGSKNIQYFGAGTRLSVL.

With respect to this clonotype: A much larger clone differs from this one at a single base, so this may be a read error. This sequence joins TRBV24-1 and TRBJ2-3; D call uncertain. CDR3 length: 13 amino acids. Per germline, CDR1 KGHDR and CDR2 SFDVKD. CDR3 in DNA: TGTGCCACCAGTGACCGTGGACGAGATACGGAGTATTTT. Encoded protein: CATSDRGRDTEYF.

The chain employs TRBV6-6 and TRBJ2-7; 11 bases are a match to TRBD2. The junction had 7 bases not matched to a gene; V was cut back by 5 bases and J by 4 bases. The CDR3 extends over 15 amino acids. Germline loops: CDR1 MNHNY, CDR2 SVGAGI (reference sequence). As DNA, the CDR3 is TGTGCCAGCAGTCACCCACTAGCGGGAGATTACGAGCAGTACTTC. This sequence encodes CASSHPLAGDYEQYF.

The V and J genes are TRBV7-2 and TRBJ2-2; D is possibly TRBD1 (6 bases). Germline CDR1 reads SGHTA; CDR2 reads FQGNSA. V lost 2 bases and J lost 2, with 9 bases in between. CDR3 length: 15 amino acids. This CDR3 is CASSLWTENTGELFF. CDR3 bases: TGTGCCAGCAGCTTATGGACAGAAAACACCGGGGAGCTGTTTTTT.